Sequencing of this T cell receptor beta chain was carried out in a study of PD-1 blockade in mismatch repair-deficient tumors. Germline V gene sequence: CDR1 MNHEY, CDR2 SMNVEV (reference sequence). The V end lost 5 bases, the J end lost 0 bases, and 17 bases lay between the germline ends. This CDR3 comprises 17 residues. Study outcomes and limitations: After pembrolizumab, tumor-resident clones rose rapidly, then generally contracted before radiologic responses.

About this clone: Its specificity is not known.

TCRs were sequenced from three patients responding to pembrolizumab. Profiled with immunoSEQ multiplex PCR; TCRdb holds only in-frame clones, not every one. In the table there are about 34,000 clones, more than 70% of which are singletons. The sequence was obtained from an adult with mismatch repair-deficient cancer. The material was PBMCs, obtained roughly 6 weeks after starting pembrolizumab. V is TRBV27 and J is TRBJ1-5; the D gene is possibly TRBD1 (5 bases). This chain's CDR3 is CASSTIDRYYSNQPQHF. Here the CDR3 DNA reads TGTGCCAGCAGTACCATTGACAGATATTATAGCAATCAGCCCCAGCATTTT.